This is a list of T cell receptor beta chains from one sample in a study of cytomegalovirus exposure and HLA in healthy donors. Assay: immunoSEQ multiplex PCR; the TCRdb copy retains only in-frame clones and omits some. The sample comprises about 120,000 clones, approximately 74% of which are singletons, and 3.5% to 4.5% rests with the top ten. Material for sequencing was PBMCs. The receptor set was obtained from a man between 35 and 55 years old in good health and CMV-seropositive. The CDR3 runs from the conserved cysteine through the conserved F or W. The D gene is left open where the match is weak. Not every row has a clone size; where given, it reads once, few, many or a size class.

D gene	V gene	J gene	clone size	CDR3 protein	CDR3 DNA
-	TRBV21-1	TRBJ2-4	once	CASIKGGPAKNIQYF	TGTGCCAGCATTAAGGGGGGGCCAGCCAAAAACATTCAGTACTTC
TRBD2	TRBV5-4	TRBJ2-1	few	CASSSGLESYNEQFF	TGTGCCAGCAGTTCGGGACTAGAATCCTACAATGAGCAGTTCTTC
-	TRBV19	TRBJ1-6	-	CATSQGYSPLHF	TGTGCCACCTCTCAGGGGTATTCACCCCTCCACTTT
-	TRBV28	TRBJ1-5	-	CATTGGYQPQHF	TGTGCCACTACGGGGGGGTATCAGCCCCAGCATTTT
TRBD2	TRBV29-1	TRBJ2-3	-	CSGPWEGNTQYF	TGCAGCGGGCCGTGGGAGGGCAATACGCAGTATTTT
-	TRBV4-2	TRBJ1-6	-	CASSPTDTTDSPLHF	TGTGCCAGCAGCCCAACGGACACCACAGATTCACCCCTCCACTTT
TRBD2	TRBV13	TRBJ2-7	once	CASSLGRGGLSEQYF	TGTGCCAGCAGCTTAGGGCGGGGGGGCCTTTCCGAGCAGTACTTC
TRBD1	TRBV25-1	TRBJ2-6	few	CASSEYIVRGPGANVLTF	TGTGCCAGCAGTGAATATATAGTAAGGGGGCCTGGGGCCAACGTCCTGACTTTC
-	TRBV5-1	TRBJ1-2	-	CASSPGHSYGCTF	TGCGCCAGCAGCCCGGGACACAGCTATGGCTGCACCTTC
-	TRBV10-1	TRBJ1-2	-	CASSDGQVYGYTF	TGCGCCAGCAGTGATGGGCAGGTCTATGGCTACACCTTC
TRBD1	TRBV30	TRBJ1-3	-	CSYRAGQGLVHSGNTIYF	TGTTCATATCGCGCGGGACAGGGCCTTGTCCACTCTGGAAACACCATATATTTT
TRBD1	TRBV10-3	TRBJ2-7	-	CATQDVMGQTYEQYF	TGTGCCACTCAAGATGTTATGGGACAGACCTACGAGCAGTACTTC
TRBD2	TRBV28	TRBJ2-1	few	CASSRTSGSPNNEQFF	TGTGCCAGCAGTCGTACTAGCGGGAGTCCCAACAATGAGCAGTTCTTC
TRBD1	TRBV25-1	TRBJ1-2	-	CASSEWGTGVDGYTF	TGTGCCAGCAGTGAATGGGGGACAGGGGTCGATGGCTACACCTTC
-	TRBV25-1	TRBJ1-2	-	CASWGEGLNYGYTF	TGTGCCAGCTGGGGGGAGGGCCTAAACTATGGCTACACCTTC
TRBD1	TRBV13	TRBJ1-2	-	CASSEGQGNYGYTF	TGTGCCAGCAGCGAGGGACAGGGTAACTATGGCTACACCTTC
TRBD2	TRBV11-3	TRBJ2-1	-	CASSPGTINEQFF	TGTGCCAGCAGCCCCGGGACTATCAATGAGCAGTTCTTC
-	TRBV5-1	TRBJ1-3	few	CASSLAGQGSGNTIYF	TGCGCCAGCAGCTTGGCCGGGCAGGGCTCTGGAAACACCATATATTTT
TRBD2	TRBV27	TRBJ2-3	few	CASSHGTSGSSDTQYF	TGTGCCAGCAGCCACGGGACTAGCGGGAGCTCAGATACGCAGTATTTT
TRBD2	TRBV11-1	TRBJ2-3	-	CASSETSGAETQYF	TGTGCCAGCAGCGAGACTAGCGGGGCCGAGACGCAGTATTTT
TRBD1	TRBV7-8	TRBJ1-4	-	CASSPLGQGDEKLFF	TGTGCCAGCAGCCCCTTGGGACAGGGAGACGAAAAACTGTTTTTT
-	TRBV7-8	TRBJ2-2	-	CASSLESTGELFF	TGTGCCAGCAGCTTGGAGAGCACCGGGGAGCTGTTTTTT
-	TRBV27	TRBJ2-1	-	CASSLRGTSYNEQFF	TGTGCCAGCAGTTTACGCGGGACTTCCTACAATGAGCAGTTCTTC
-	TRBV25-1	TRBJ1-2	-	CASSGAGAFVYGYTF	TGTGCCAGCAGTGGGGCAGGGGCGTTCGTCTATGGCTACACCTTC
-	TRBV5-1	TRBJ1-2	-	CASTLGGDYGYTF	TGCGCCAGCACCCTAGGGGGAGACTATGGCTACACCTTC
-	TRBV2	TRBJ1-5	-	CASRERDTSNQPQHF	TGTGCCAGCAGGGAACGAGACACTAGCAATCAGCCCCAGCATTTT
TRBD2	TRBV9	TRBJ2-5	-	CASSPGGASGSRETQYF	TGTGCCAGCAGCCCGGGGGGGGCTAGCGGGAGCCGGGAGACCCAGTACTTC
-	TRBV5-5	TRBJ1-4	-	CASSLGPGIWDEKLFF	TGTGCCAGCAGCTTGGGGCCGGGAATATGGGATGAAAAACTGTTTTTT
-	TRBV28	TRBJ1-5	few	CASSLSGGNQPQHF	TGTGCCAGCAGTTTATCCGGGGGCAATCAGCCCCAGCATTTT
TRBD2	TRBV6-5	TRBJ2-1	-	CASRASGRVDEQFF	TGTGCCAGCAGAGCTAGCGGGAGGGTTGATGAGCAGTTCTTC
TRBD1	TRBV5-1	TRBJ1-2	few	CASSLDRGLGYTF	TGCGCCAGCAGCTTGGACAGGGGGCTAGGCTACACCTTC
-	TRBV5-1	TRBJ2-7	few	CASSSARGYEQYF	TGCGCCAGCAGCTCGGCCAGGGGTTACGAGCAGTACTTC
TRBD2	TRBV4-2	TRBJ2-5	-	CASSPLSLAGEETQYF	TGTGCCAGCAGCCCCCTATCGCTAGCGGGAGAAGAGACCCAGTACTTC
-	TRBV27	TRBJ1-3	-	CASSLSTRPGNTIYF	TGTGCCAGCAGTTTATCGACAAGACCTGGAAACACCATATATTTT
-	TRBV5-6	TRBJ1-6	-	CASSLGRGHNSPLHF	TGTGCCAGCAGCTTGGGTCGGGGTCATAATTCACCCCTCCACTTT
-	TRBV13	TRBJ1-5	few	CASSLKGLSNQPQHF	TGTGCCAGCAGCTTAAAGGGACTTAGCAATCAGCCCCAGCATTTT
TRBD1	TRBV7-9	TRBJ1-4	-	CASSGLTGGTNEKLFF	TGTGCCAGCAGCGGCCTGACAGGGGGCACTAATGAAAAACTGTTTTTT
TRBD1	TRBV6-5	TRBJ2-7	-	CASSYSPGGDSYEQYF	TGTGCCAGCAGTTACTCCCCAGGGGGCGATTCCTACGAGCAGTACTTC
TRBD1	TRBV11-2	TRBJ2-5	once	CASSFAQGLQETQYF	TGTGCCAGCAGCTTCGCACAGGGGCTCCAAGAGACCCAGTACTTC
-	TRBV30	TRBJ1-3	-	CAWSQGGINTIYF	TGTGCCTGGAGTCAGGGTGGGATAAACACCATATATTTT
TRBD1	TRBV19	TRBJ2-7	-	CASSFAGGSYEQYF	TGTGCCAGTAGTTTCGCAGGGGGCTCCTACGAGCAGTACTTC
-	TRBV6-1	TRBJ2-1	-	CASSTYNEQFF	TGTGCCAGCAGCACCTACAATGAGCAGTTCTTC
TRBD2	TRBV5-1	TRBJ2-1	-	CASSPRTSGVDEQFF	TGCGCCAGCAGTCCGAGGACTAGCGGGGTCGATGAGCAGTTCTTC
-	TRBV10-1	TRBJ2-1	few	CAVQLPYNEQFF	TGCGCCGTGCAACTCCCCTACAATGAGCAGTTCTTC
TRBD1	TRBV30	TRBJ2-7	-	CAWSVTGTVTYEQYF	TGTGCCTGGAGTGTCACCGGGACAGTAACCTACGAGCAGTACTTC
TRBD2	TRBV19	TRBJ2-7	-	CASSILAGENEQYF	TGTGCCAGTAGTATCTTAGCGGGAGAGAACGAGCAGTACTTC
-	TRBV5-6	TRBJ1-2	few	CASSRDTIYGYTF	TGTGCCAGCTCCCGGGACACCATCTATGGCTACACCTTC
-	TRBV9	TRBJ1-1	few	CASSVQGTEAFF	TGTGCCAGCAGCGTTCAGGGGACTGAAGCTTTCTTT
-	TRBV5-4	TRBJ1-3	once	CASSLLGGTGNTIYF	TGTGCCAGCAGCTTGTTGGGAGGAACTGGAAACACCATATATTTT
TRBD2	TRBV4-3	TRBJ2-7	-	CASSPGTSGRYYEQYF	TGCGCCAGCAGCCCGGGGACTAGCGGGAGGTACTACGAGCAGTACTTC
-	TRBV6-6	TRBJ2-3	-	CASSAKPGADTQYF	TGTGCCAGCAGCGCCAAGCCCGGGGCAGATACGCAGTATTTT
-	TRBV19	TRBJ2-5	-	CASSLTGETQYF	TGTGCCAGTAGTTTGACGGGGGAGACCCAGTACTTC
-	TRBV15	TRBJ1-3	-	CATSRDLEKRGSGNTIYF	TGTGCCACCAGCAGAGATCTGGAGAAAAGGGGCTCTGGAAACACCATATATTTT
-	TRBV7-9	TRBJ1-3	-	CASSSSGIGSNTIYF	TGTGCCAGCAGCTCTAGCGGTATCGGCTCTAACACCATATATTTT
-	TRBV6-5	TRBJ1-5	once	CASSSGLSRRNQPQHF	TGTGCCAGCAGTTCCGGACTGTCGAGGCGCAATCAGCCCCAGCATTTT
TRBD1	TRBV28	TRBJ1-2	-	CASSSRTGRYTF	TGTGCCAGCAGTTCCCGGACAGGACGCTACACCTTC
TRBD1	TRBV29-1	TRBJ2-7	-	CSVDGSGTGHEQYF	TGCAGCGTTGATGGTTCCGGGACAGGGCACGAGCAGTACTTC
-	TRBV19	TRBJ1-4	-	CASRGPGIEKLFF	TGTGCCTCTAGGGGTCCAGGGATCGAAAAACTGTTTTTT
-	TRBV18	TRBJ1-4	-	CASSPPQNSNEKLFF	TGTGCCAGCTCACCACCCCAGAACAGTAATGAAAAACTGTTTTTT
TRBD1	TRBV29-1	TRBJ2-7	few	CSVTGVSYEQYF	TGCAGCGTTACAGGGGTCTCCTACGAGCAGTACTTC